The clone carrying this TCR beta chain came up many times. What it recognizes is unknown. This CDR3 comprises 13 residues. The ends were cut back, 5 bases at V and 0 bases at J, with 8 bases in the middle. The germline CDR1 and CDR2 sequences are SQVTM and ANQGSEA. The data originate from a study of neurological immune-mediated disorders. Study-wide findings and caveats: Patients with HTLV-1-associated myelopathy showed the most TCR clonal expansion. Those with multiple sclerosis showed the least, falling below healthy controls.

2 million unsorted PBMCs were stored in RNAlater at -80 °C before RNA extraction. The team produced cDNA through 5'RACE using 10-nucleotide random UMIs. Sequencing of 15-18 subjects in each run yielded over 170 million TCR-beta sequences. TCRdb re-called the 5' RACE reads through MiXCR, storing one row per CDR3 protein. The sample lists under 80,000 distinct CDR3 sequences; roughly 14% were seen once. The origin of this receptor is a woman in her 50s in good health. The sequencing sample was made of PBMCs. This rearrangement joins TRBV29-1 to TRBJ1-3; D uncertain. The CDR3 DNA follows: TGCAGCGTTTCTAGTACCTCTGGAAACACCATATATTTT. Amino acids: CSVSSTSGNTIYF.